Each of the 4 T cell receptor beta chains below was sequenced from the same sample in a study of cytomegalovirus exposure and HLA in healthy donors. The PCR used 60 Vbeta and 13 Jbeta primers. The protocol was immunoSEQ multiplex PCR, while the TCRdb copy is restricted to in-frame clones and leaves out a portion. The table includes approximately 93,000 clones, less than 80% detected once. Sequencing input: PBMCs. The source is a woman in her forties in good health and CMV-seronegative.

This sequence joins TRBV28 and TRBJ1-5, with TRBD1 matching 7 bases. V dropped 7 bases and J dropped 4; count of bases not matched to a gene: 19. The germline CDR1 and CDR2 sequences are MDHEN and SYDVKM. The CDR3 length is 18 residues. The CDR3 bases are TGTGCCAGCAAAAGAGTAGGGACAGCTCATGAAAGGAATCAGCCCCAGCATTTT. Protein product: CASKRVGTAHERNQPQHF.

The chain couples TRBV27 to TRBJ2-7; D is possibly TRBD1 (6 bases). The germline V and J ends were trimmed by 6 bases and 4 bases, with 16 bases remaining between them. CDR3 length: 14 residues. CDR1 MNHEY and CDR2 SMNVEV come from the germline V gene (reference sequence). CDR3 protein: CASRGYRDAYEQYF. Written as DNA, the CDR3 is TGTGCCAGCAGAGGATACAGGGACGCGTACGAGCAGTACTTC.

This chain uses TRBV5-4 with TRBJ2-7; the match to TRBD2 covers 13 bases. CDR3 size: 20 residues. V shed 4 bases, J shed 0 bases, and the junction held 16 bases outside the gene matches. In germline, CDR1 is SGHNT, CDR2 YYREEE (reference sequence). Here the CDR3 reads CASSPGLAGPGFRSSYEQYF. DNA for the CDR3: TGTGCCAGCAGCCCGGGACTAGCGGGGCCGGGATTTAGGAGCTCCTACGAGCAGTACTTC.

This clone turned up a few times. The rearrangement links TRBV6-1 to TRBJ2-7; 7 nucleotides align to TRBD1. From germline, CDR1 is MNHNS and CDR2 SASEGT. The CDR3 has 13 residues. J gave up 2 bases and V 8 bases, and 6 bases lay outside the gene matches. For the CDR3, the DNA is TGTGCCAGCGGGGACAGATCAACCTACGAGCAGTACTTC. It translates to CASGDRSTYEQYF.